The 29 T cell receptor beta chains below were found in one sample sequenced in a study of OX40 agonist ivuxolimab in advanced cancers. Assay used: immunoSEQ multiplex PCR; TCRdb lists only in-frame clones, some missing. The repertoire includes more than 40,000 clones, about 88% of them detected once, and about 12% sits in the top ten. Here the sequenced sample was CD4+ or CD8+ T cells sorted from blood, taken in a trial of the OX40 agonist ivuxolimab. These receptors came from an adult with an advanced solid tumor such as melanoma, head and neck, liver or kidney cancer.

The genes are TRBV6-5 and TRBJ1-2; possible D gene TRBD1, 6 bases. This CDR3 spans 14 amino acids. Deletions cut 6 bases from V and 4 bases from J, with 15 bases between. CDR1 and CDR2 (germline): MNHEY, SVGAGI. The CDR3 loop is CASSSSRDIYGYTF. Here the CDR3 DNA reads TGTGCCAGCAGCTCTTCCCGGGACATCTATGGCTACACCTTC.

This clone was recorded once. The chain combines TRBV9 with TRBJ2-1, with 11 bases fitting TRBD2. CDR1 and CDR2 (germline): SGDLS, YYNGEE. This CDR3 has 15 amino acids. The V and J ends lost 0 bases and 9 bases, in that order; junction bases with no gene match: 5. The CDR3 coding sequence is TGTGCCAGCAGCGTAGAACTAGCGGGAGAGGTTGAGCAGTTCTTC. It is translated as CASSVELAGEVEQFF.

This rearrangement joins TRBV11-2 to TRBJ1-2; D not resolved. V was clipped by 3 bases and J by 4 bases, with 12 bases between them. CDR3 size: 14 residues. Germline CDR1 is SGHAT and CDR2 is FQNNGV. The CDR3 loop is CASSLGIPSYGYTF. CDR3 DNA sequence: TGTGCCAGCAGCTTGGGCATTCCTTCCTATGGCTACACCTTC.

Notes on this clone: At one of its ends the junction is not consistent with the germline gene, which may arise from a read error. V is TRBV7-7 and J is TRBJ2-5; 8 bases are shared with TRBD1. CDR1 SSHAT and CDR2 FNYEAQ come from the germline V gene (reference sequence). The CDR3 length is 14 residues. For the CDR3, the DNA is TGTGCTAGCAGCTCACTGACAGGGGAAGAGACCCAGTACTTC. Translating gives CASSSLTGEETQYF.

CDR3 nucleotide sequence: TGCGCCAGCAGCCAAGCGATGGAGACCCAGTACTTC. Translating gives CASSQAMETQYF. The chain employs TRBV4-1 and TRBJ2-5; no definite D call. CDR1 and CDR2 from the germline V gene are MGHRA and YSYEKL. The CDR3 consists of 12 residues. V lost 1 base to trimming and J lost 5 bases, with 5 bases between them.

The chain employs TRBV14 and TRBJ2-7, with D possibly TRBD2 on 6 matching bases. Per the germline V gene, CDR1 is SGHDN and CDR2 is FVKESK. Trimming took 0 bases from V and 5 from J, leaving 8 bases between them. The CDR3 spans 13 residues. CDR3 protein: CASSQDGGNEQYF. CDR3 sequence (DNA): TGTGCCAGCAGCCAAGATGGAGGGAACGAGCAGTACTTC.

The chain joins TRBV5-8 to TRBJ2-2, with D unresolved. V was trimmed by 3 bases and J by 7 bases, leaving 16 bases between them. Germline V gene sequence: CDR1 SGHTS, CDR2 YDEGEE. CDR3 length: 15 residues. In DNA, the CDR3 is TGTGCCAGCAGCTGGTATCCCGGGCCATTCGGGGAGCTGTTTTTT. Protein: CASSWYPGPFGELFF.

The chain uses TRBV19 and TRBJ2-1; the D is unclear. The CDR3 has 13 residues. Germline values: CDR1 LNHDA, CDR2 SQIVND (reference sequence). The V end lost 5 bases, the J end lost 8 bases, and 13 bases lay between the germline ends. The CDR3 sequence is CASSFTSADEQFF. The CDR3 nucleotides are TGTGCCAGTAGTTTCACAAGTGCGGATGAGCAGTTCTTC.

The V call is TRBV29-1, the J call TRBJ2-1; D is unclear. Germline V lookup: CDR1 SQVTM, CDR2 ANQGSEA. Trimming left V 2 bases short and J 4 bases short, with 9 bases between. The CDR3 spans 13 residues. The CDR3 region is CSVERVGYNEQFF. The DNA for the CDR3 is TGCAGCGTTGAAAGGGTGGGGTACAATGAGCAGTTCTTC.

The CDR3 DNA reads as TGTGCCTGGAGCAGCACAGGGGCATCCGTCATTCAGTACTTC. This gives the protein CAWSSTGASVIQYF. The chain has TRBV30 and TRBJ2-4, with 7 nucleotides matching TRBD1. Unmatched junction bases numbered 11, after V lost 3 bases and J lost 9 bases. The CDR3 contains 14 residues. Germline assignment: CDR1 GTSNPN and CDR2 SVGIG (reference sequence). Variable domain in full (rest from reference TRBV30 and TRBJ2-4): SQTIHQWPATLVQPVGSPLSLECTVEGTSNPNLYWYRQAAGRGLQLLFYSVGIGQISSEVPQNLSASRPQDRQFILSSKKLLLSDSGFYLCAWSSTGASVIQYFGAGTRLSVL.

This sequence joins TRBV9 and TRBJ2-7, with D possibly being TRBD2 (5 bases). The V gene lost 0 bases and the J gene lost 3 bases, with 7 bases spanning the gap. The CDR3 loop spans 13 amino acids. The germline CDR1 and CDR2 sequences are SGDLS and YYNGEE. In nucleotides, the CDR3 is TGTGCCAGCAGCGTAGGTGGGAGCTACGAGCAGTACTTC. Amino acid sequence: CASSVGGSYEQYF. Drawing the rest from reference TRBV9 and TRBJ2-7, the complete variable domain is DSGVTQTPKHLITATGQRVTLRCSPRSGDLSVYWYQQSLDQGLQFLIQYYNGEERAKGNILERFSAQQFPDLHSELNLSSLELGDSALYFCASSVGGSYEQYFGPGTRLTVT.

CDR3 amino acids: CASSERGGFVNQPQHF. DNA of the CDR3: TGTGCCAGCAGTGAACGCGGAGGGTTTGTCAATCAGCCCCAGCATTTT. This chain joins TRBV6-1 and TRBJ1-5; D not resolved. Germline V CDR1 and CDR2: MNHNS, SASEGT. The CDR3 length is 16 residues. Trimming removed 2 bases at V and 3 bases at J, with 14 bases between.

The gene calls are TRBV5-5 and TRBJ2-2; 7 bases match TRBD2. Per the germline V gene, CDR1 is SGHKS and CDR2 is YYEKEE (reference sequence). This CDR3 spans 18 amino acids. Trimming removed 0 bases from V and 2 bases from J; junction bases left unmatched: 10. The CDR3 loop is CASSLAPDSGGNTGELFF. The CDR3 nucleotides read TGTGCCAGCAGCTTGGCCCCAGATTCGGGGGGAAACACCGGGGAGCTGTTTTTT.

The V and J genes are TRBV4-3 and TRBJ2-3; D may be TRBD2 (5 bases). Germline V gene lookup returns CDR1 LGHNA and CDR2 YSLEER. Trimming shortened V by 1 base and J by 2 bases, and 13 bases separated the two germline ends. This CDR3 has 16 residues. This chain's CDR3 is CASSQGGLTYTDTQYF. The CDR3 DNA follows: TGCGCCAGCAGCCAAGGTGGACTGACTTACACAGATACGCAGTATTTT.

V and J are TRBV28 and TRBJ1-1, with D uncertain. Germline CDR1 and CDR2: MDHEN and SYDVKM. The CDR3 is 18 residues long. The V end was cut by 6 bases, the J end by 5 bases, with 28 bases between. CDR3 residues: CASSHPTSIRRFTTEAFF. CDR3 nucleotide sequence: TGTGCCAGCAGCCACCCAACAAGCATCAGGCGCTTTACGACTGAAGCTTTCTTT.

The genes are TRBV5-4 and TRBJ2-2; the match to TRBD1 covers 12 bases. Per germline, CDR1 SGHNT and CDR2 YYREEE (reference sequence). This CDR3 has 15 amino acids. Germline trimming cut 2 bases from V and 6 bases from J; bases unmatched to any gene: 2. For the CDR3, the DNA is TGTGCCAGCAGCTTTGGGACAGGGGGCTCCGGGGAGCTGTTTTTT. Encoded protein: CASSFGTGGSGELFF.

This clone appeared a few times. The chain uses TRBV6-6 and TRBJ1-1, with no clear D. The V gene's germline CDR1 is MNHNY and CDR2 SVGAGI (reference sequence). The V and J ends lost 7 bases and 1 base respectively, with 4 bases between them. The CDR3 loop spans 11 amino acids. The CDR3 nucleotides read TGTGCCAGCACCGGGAACACTGAAGCTTTCTTT. Translated: CASTGNTEAFF.

The chain couples TRBV7-6 to TRBJ2-6; no clear D gene. Trimming removed 8 bases at V and 3 bases at J, with 5 bases between. CDR1 SGHVS and CDR2 FNYEAQ come from the germline V gene. The CDR3 length is 12 residues. DNA of the CDR3: TGTGCCAGCCCGGTTGGGGCCAACGTCCTGACTTTC. It encodes CASPVGANVLTF.

The chain employs TRBV4-1 and TRBJ2-1, with 14 bases fitting TRBD2. With 1 base clipped from V and 4 bases from J, the junction kept 9 bases outside the gene matches. The germline CDR1 and CDR2 sequences are MGHRA and YSYEKL. This CDR3 has 19 amino acids. The DNA for the CDR3 is TGCGCCAGCAGCCAAGTAGCTTCGGGACTAGCGGGAGCGTACAATGAGCAGTTCTTC. Translated: CASSQVASGLAGAYNEQFF.

V is TRBV5-4 and J is TRBJ2-7; 10 bases map to TRBD2. V was pared by 4 bases and J by 4 bases, with 2 bases of the junction left unmatched. CDR1 and CDR2 (germline): SGHNT, YYREEE (reference sequence). The CDR3 is 13 amino acids. The CDR3, as DNA: TGTGCCAGCAGCCCGGGACTAGCGTACGAGCAGTACTTC. Protein sequence: CASSPGLAYEQYF.

J is TRBJ2-7 and V is TRBV29-1, with D perhaps assigned TRBD1 or TRBD2 (6 bases each). With 1 base removed from V and 0 bases from J, the gap between germline ends came to 16 bases. CDR3 length: 16 residues. CDR1 and CDR2 from the germline V gene are SQVTM and ANQGSEA. The CDR3 reads CSVEGAWGAPSYEQYF. DNA of the CDR3: TGCAGCGTTGAAGGAGCGTGGGGGGCCCCCTCCTACGAGCAGTACTTC.

The rearrangement links TRBV27 to TRBJ2-7; 8 bases map to TRBD1. Unmatched junction bases numbered 5, after V lost 0 bases and J lost 4 bases. The germline V gene has CDR1 MNHEY and CDR2 SMNVEV (reference sequence). The CDR3 spans 15 residues. CDR3 DNA: TGTGCCAGCAGTTTATCAGCAGGGGGCCATTACGAGCAGTACTTC. This sequence encodes CASSLSAGGHYEQYF.

The gene calls are TRBV7-9 and TRBJ2-7; D is undetermined. This CDR3 is 13 amino acids long. The V end was cut by 4 bases, the J end by 4 bases, with 11 bases between. The germline gives CDR1 SEHNR, CDR2 FQNEAQ (reference sequence). The CDR3 loop reads CASSSSRVYEQYF. The CDR3 DNA follows: TGTGCCAGCAGCTCGTCCCGGGTGTACGAGCAGTACTTC.

The V and J genes are TRBV13 and TRBJ2-5; tentative D call: TRBD1 (5 bases). The germline V gene has CDR1 PRHDT and CDR2 FYEKMQ (reference sequence). The CDR3 runs 13 residues. The germline V and J ends were trimmed by 6 bases and 11 bases, with 19 bases remaining between them. CDR3 in DNA: TGTGCCAGCAGATTGGGCAGGGTGGGTGAGCAGTACTTC. This sequence encodes CASRLGRVGEQYF.

V gene TRBV9 combines with J gene TRBJ2-1; 9 bases map to TRBD1. The CDR3 runs to 14 residues. J lost 13 bases, V lost 3 bases, and 11 bases had no gene match. Per the germline V gene, CDR1 is SGDLS and CDR2 is YYNGEE. CDR3 protein: CASSEGGQGLIQFF. The CDR3 nucleotides read TGTGCCAGCAGCGAGGGGGGACAGGGATTAATTCAGTTCTTC.

This rearrangement joins TRBV6-6 to TRBJ1-2, with 8 bases matching TRBD1. J lost 3 bases, V lost 3 bases, and 6 bases had no gene match. This CDR3 has 15 residues. The germline gives CDR1 MNHNY, CDR2 SVGAGI (reference sequence). This CDR3 is CASSYSSGGYYGYTF. CDR3 sequence (DNA): TGTGCCAGCAGTTATTCGTCAGGGGGCTACTATGGCTACACCTTC.

V gene TRBV6-5 combines with J gene TRBJ1-1, with D hard to call. Germline CDR1 reads MNHEY; CDR2 reads SVGAGI. V was shortened by 7 bases and J by 0 bases, with 9 bases between the two germline ends. The CDR3 is made up of 13 amino acids. CDR3 in amino acids: CASNEGMNTEAFF. The CDR3 coding sequence is TGTGCCAGCAATGAAGGGATGAACACTGAAGCTTTCTTT.

This chain connects TRBV6-1 to TRBJ1-2, with D possibly TRBD1 on 5 matching bases. Germline assignment: CDR1 MNHNS and CDR2 SASEGT. The CDR3 spans 12 residues. Trimming removed 10 bases at V and 8 bases at J, with 17 bases between. The CDR3 DNA sequence: TGTGCCACCAAGAGAGCGGGGGTCGGCTACACCTTC. Encoded protein: CATKRAGVGYTF.

The chain recombines TRBV15 with TRBJ2-1; 9 bases line up with TRBD2. V was clipped by 8 bases and J by 3 bases; unmatched bases: 8. CDR1 and CDR2 from the germline V gene are LNHNV and YYDKDF (reference sequence). The CDR3 runs to 15 residues. CDR3 sequence reads: CATGGLAGLYNEQFF. In nucleotides, the CDR3 is TGTGCCACCGGGGGGCTAGCGGGACTCTACAATGAGCAGTTCTTC.